The 5 T cell receptor beta chains in this list originate from one sample, sequenced in a study of T-cell reconstitution after alpha-beta-depleted transplantation in children (dated by TCRdb to about 2016). The method was PCR. These reads were obtained on an Illumina HiSeq 2500. TCR library preparation used molecular barcoding, with unique molecular identifiers applied to normalize quantification of the TCRbeta repertoire. The public reads were quality trimmed at Q25 with fastp and then assembled into clones with MiXCR by TCRdb, keeping productive beta chains. Merged by CDR3 protein, the rows form single entries marked with the most common genes and DNA. The sample yields 210,000 or so distinct CDR3 sequences; roughly a tenth were counted once. The ten largest clones take up roughly 27% of the sample. Per the publication, the treatment or condition label means: allogeneic hematopoietic cell transplantation with graft depleted of TCRalphabeta T cells and CD19 B cells.

Sample: PBMCs, taken before TCRalphabeta/CD19-depleted stem cell transplant. The receptors stem from a child under two years old with acute myeloid leukemia, due to receive a stem cell transplant.

This clonotype was detected many times. The chain carries TRBV13 and TRBJ2-5; D remains ambiguous. V was trimmed by 4 bases and J by 4 bases, leaving 7 bases between them. CDR3 length: 12 residues. Germline CDR1 reads PRHDT; CDR2 reads FYEKMQ (reference sequence). CDR3 bases: TGTGCCAGCAGCTCGTTTGGAGAGACCCAGTACTTC. Translated, it gives CASSSFGETQYF.

This clonotype appeared many times. V is TRBV11-2 and J is TRBJ2-3, with 12 bases aligning to TRBD2. The V and J ends lost 0 bases and 7 bases, in that order; junction bases with no gene match: 14. The CDR3 spans 19 residues. Germline CDR1 and CDR2: SGHAT and FQNNGV. The CDR3 reads CASSLDPPRLAGEGNTQYF. In DNA, the CDR3 is TGTGCCAGCAGCTTAGACCCCCCCCGACTAGCGGGAGAGGGGAATACGCAGTATTTT. Combining the CDR3 with reference TRBV11-2 and TRBJ2-3 gives the whole variable domain EAGVAQSPRYKIIEKRQSVAFWCNPISGHATLYWYQQILGQGPKLLIQFQNNGVVDDSQLPKDRFSAERLKGVDSTLKIQPAKLEDSAVYLCASSLDPPRLAGEGNTQYFGPGTRLTVL.

This clonotype has a count of ten or more. This sequence joins TRBV11-2 and TRBJ1-1; 8 bases map to TRBD1. In germline, CDR1 is SGHAT, CDR2 FQNNGV. The CDR3 runs 14 residues. The V gene end was trimmed by 5 bases and the J gene end by 5 bases; junction bases not matched to a gene: 7. In DNA form, the CDR3 reads TGTGCCAGCAGCCGTGGACAGGGTCGGACTGAAGCTTTCTTT. It yields the protein CASSRGQGRTEAFF.

The CDR3 bases are TGTGCCAGCAGCCAAGAGGGAGTGGGGGGCCGGGGAAACATTCAGTACTTC. Translation: CASSQEGVGGRGNIQYF. The chain joins TRBV3-1 to TRBJ2-4; D may correspond to TRBD1 or TRBD2 (6 bases each). CDR3 length: 17 residues. Germline V lookup: CDR1 LGHDT, CDR2 YNNKEL (reference sequence). Trimming took 0 bases from V and 6 from J, leaving 18 bases between them.

To note about this clonotype: A much larger clonotype is one base distant, so this may be a read error. The chain uses TRBV30 and TRBJ2-7; 9 bases fit TRBD1. Germline V CDR1 and CDR2: GTSNPN, SVGIG (reference sequence). The CDR3 length is 14 residues. The CDR3 coding sequence is TGTGCCTGGAGTAAGGGGGGGACAGGGTACGACCAGTACTTC. Translation: CAWSKGGTGYDQYF. Based on the CDR3 plus reference TRBV30 and TRBJ2-7, the full variable domain is SQTIHQWPATLVQPVGSPLSLECTVEGTSNPNLYWYRQAAGRGLQLLFYSVGIGQISSEVPQNLSASRPQDRQFILSSKKLLLSDSGFYLCAWSKGGTGYDQYFGPGTRLTVT.